These 28 T cell receptor beta chains came from one sample sequenced in a study of blood T cells in healthy people across ages. A J-beta primer mix and a sample-barcoded 5' primer were used in a second PCR of about 7 to 12 cycles. Each CDR3 protein is one row after TCRdb ran MiXCR on the 5' RACE reads. The table shows approximately 700,000 distinct CDR3 sequences, with approximately 29% occurring only once. Sequenced: blood. The receptors come from a woman older than 75 in good health.

About this clonotype itself: This clone may be a read error of a much larger clone one base away. The genes are TRBV29-1 and TRBJ2-1; D remains unclear. The J call may be mistaken, given a closer DNA end match to TRBJ2-7. There are 14 residues in the CDR3. The germline V gene has CDR1 SQVTM and CDR2 ANQGSEA. CDR3 sequence: CSVEPLSSYNEQYF. For the CDR3, the DNA is TGCAGCGTTGAGCCACTTAGCTCCTACAATGAGCAGTACTTC.

This clonotype was observed many times. The chain combines TRBV7-3 with TRBJ1-4; unclear D gene. The germline CDR1 and CDR2 sequences are SGHTA and FQGTGA. The germline V and J ends were trimmed by 0 bases and 2 bases, with 7 bases remaining between them. The CDR3 is made up of 15 amino acids. Here the CDR3 DNA reads TGTGCCAGCAGCTTAACAGGAGTGACTAATGAAAAACTGTTTTTT. Protein product: CASSLTGVTNEKLFF.

This clonotype came up many times. This sequence joins TRBV5-1 and TRBJ2-7; D perhaps matches TRBD2 (6 bases). CDR3 size: 12 residues. Germline V gene sequence: CDR1 SGHRS, CDR2 YFSETQ. V shed 5 bases and J shed 3 bases, with 9 bases lying between them. The CDR3 sequence is CASRGGLYEQYF. CDR3 coding DNA: TGCGCCAGCAGAGGAGGGCTCTACGAGCAGTACTTC.

The CDR3 protein is CASSRGAGAGNEQFF. Here the CDR3 DNA reads TGTGCCAGCAGCCGGGGCGCGGGGGCCGGGAATGAGCAGTTCTTC. This chain links TRBV7-3 with TRBJ2-1; possible D gene TRBD2, 7 bases. Trimming pared 5 bases from V and 7 bases from J, leaving 18 bases between. The CDR3 contains 15 residues. Germline-derived CDR1 and CDR2 are SGHTA and FQGTGA.

This rearrangement joins TRBV28 to TRBJ1-5; 9 nucleotides match TRBD1. V shed 5 bases and J 6 bases; nucleotides not matched to a gene: 8. This CDR3 is 15 amino acids long. In germline, CDR1 is MDHEN, CDR2 SYDVKM. CDR3 DNA sequence: TGTGCCAGCAGTCGTGGGACAGGGATTTCTCAGCCCCAGCATTTT. Translated, it gives CASSRGTGISQPQHF.

A remark on this clonotype: A much larger clone lies a single base off, so this may be a read error. The J gene is TRBJ2-6, the V gene TRBV2, with D unresolved. The CDR3 is 15 amino acids. Germline values: CDR1 SNHLY, CDR2 FYNNEI. Here the CDR3 reads CASSGGSSVANVLTF. The CDR3 DNA follows: TGTGCCAGCAGTGGTGGCAGCTCTGTGGCCAACGTCCTGACTTTC.

Ten or more counts support this clonotype. V gene TRBV10-3 combines with J gene TRBJ2-7, with D perhaps matching TRBD1 or TRBD2 (5 bases each). The CDR3 is 15 amino acids. From germline, CDR1 is ENHRY and CDR2 SYGVKD. The V end was cut by 2 bases, the J end by 4 bases, with 15 bases between. CDR3 loop: CAISEGLQGVYEQYF. CDR3 coding DNA: TGTGCCATCAGTGAGGGGTTGCAGGGAGTTTACGAGCAGTACTTC.

The gene calls are TRBV20-1 and TRBJ2-1, with D uncertain. Trimming removed 0 bases at V and 5 bases at J, with 17 bases between. Per germline, CDR1 DFQATT and CDR2 SNEGSKA (reference sequence). The CDR3 extends over 16 amino acids. CDR3 sequence reads: CSARDSVKGRHNEQFF. The CDR3 coding sequence is TGCAGTGCTAGAGATTCAGTCAAGGGCAGGCACAATGAGCAGTTCTTC.

A note on this clonotype: This may come from a read error, since a much larger clone is one base off. The chain uses TRBV5-1 and TRBJ1-2; 7 bases match TRBD1. Trimming removed 0 bases from V and 2 bases from J; junction bases left unmatched: 7. CDR3 length: 16 residues. Germline CDR1 and CDR2: SGHRS and YFSETQ. CDR3 DNA sequence: TGCGCCAGCAGCTTGGCCTTAGGGACAGCCAACTATGGCTACACCTTC. Residues: CASSLALGTANYGYTF.

This clonotype was counted ten times or more. The gene calls are TRBV20-1 and TRBJ2-3, with D uncertain. The CDR3 totals 11 residues. Germline V gene lookup returns CDR1 DFQATT and CDR2 SNEGSKA (reference sequence). V shed 6 bases and J shed 7 bases, with 11 bases lying between them. The CDR3, as DNA: TGCAGTGCCCAGTCGGCCAATACGCAGTATTTT. This codes for CSAQSANTQYF.

Only a few counts were recorded for this clonotype. The chain joins TRBV10-3 to TRBJ1-2; D call uncertain. Germline values: CDR1 ENHRY, CDR2 SYGVKD. V lost 10 bases and J 2 bases, leaving 11 bases between the germline ends. CDR3 length: 12 amino acids. DNA of the CDR3: TGTGCCACCGAGGTTTCGAACTATGGCTACACCTTC. Its translation: CATEVSNYGYTF.

In this sample, this clonotype turned up many times. The CDR3 bases are TGCAGCGTGGCGATTAGTCAAGAGACCCAGTACTTC. The encoded protein is CSVAISQETQYF. V usage is TRBV29-1 and J usage is TRBJ2-5, with D unclear. CDR1 is SQVTM and CDR2 is ANQGSEA in the germline V gene. The CDR3 runs 12 residues. V shed 6 bases and J shed 2 bases, with 10 bases lying between them. Variable domain in full (rest from reference TRBV29-1 and TRBJ2-5): SAVISQKPSRDICQRGTSLTIQCQVDSQVTMMFWYRQQPGQSLTLIATANQGSEATYESGFVIDKFPISRPNLTFSTLTVSNMSPEDSSIYLCSVAISQETQYFGPGTRLLVL.

This clonotype appeared many times. The CDR3 nucleotides read TGTGCCAGCAGTTTGTATCCCACGAACACTGAAGCTTTCTTT. This encodes CASSLYPTNTEAFF. The chain recombines TRBV12-3 or TRBV12-4 with TRBJ1-1; unclear D gene. Trimming cost V 3 bases and J 1 base, with 9 bases left between them. The CDR3 loop spans 14 amino acids.

This clonotype has a count of ten or more. The rearrangement links TRBV3-1 to TRBJ2-3; tentative D call: TRBD2 (5 bases). The CDR3 is 16 residues long. V lost 0 bases, J lost 2 bases, and 12 bases lay in between. Germline V CDR1 and CDR2: LGHDT, YNNKEL (reference sequence). The CDR3 loop reads CASSQDPDSATDTQYF. In DNA form, the CDR3 reads TGTGCCAGCAGCCAAGATCCCGATAGCGCCACAGATACGCAGTATTTT.

Comment on this clonotype: This may be a read error: a much more frequent sequence differs by one nucleotide. V is TRBV6-1 and J is TRBJ2-7; D remains ambiguous. Germline V CDR1 and CDR2: MNHNS, SASEGT. Trimming removed 3 bases at V and 2 bases at J, with 14 bases between. The CDR3 extends over 15 amino acids. The CDR3 sequence: CASSDCGRTTYEQYF. The CDR3 DNA reads TGTGCCAGCAGTGACTGTGGTAGAACGACCTACGAGCAGTACTTC.

This clonotype was seen many times. The V call is TRBV6-5, the J call TRBJ2-7; D not certain. Trimming cost V 0 bases and J 6 bases, with 9 bases left between them. The CDR3 runs to 13 residues. CDR1 MNHEY and CDR2 SVGAGI come from the germline V gene. CDR3 protein: CASSYSGRPEQYF. In DNA form, the CDR3 reads TGTGCCAGCAGTTACTCGGGTAGGCCCGAGCAGTACTTC.

About this clonotype itself: Just one base apart from a much larger clone, this may be a read error. The chain carries TRBV6-2 or TRBV6-3 and TRBJ2-5, with 7 bases matching TRBD2. The DNA end favors TRBJ2-1, so the J call may be wrong. CDR1 is MNHEY, CDR2 SVGEGT, per germline. The CDR3 is made up of 14 amino acids. This CDR3 reads CATMERGRQETQFF. CDR3 nucleotides: TGTGCCACCATGGAGCGGGGAAGACAAGAGACCCAGTTCTTC.

This sequence joins TRBV7-2 and TRBJ2-7; 8 bases match TRBD2. J gave up 4 bases and V 1 base, and 6 bases lay outside the gene matches. Germline V gives CDR1 SGHTA, CDR2 FQGNSA. This CDR3 spans 15 amino acids. CDR3 residues: CASSLVPGGRYEQYF. In nucleotides, the CDR3 is TGTGCCAGCAGCTTAGTCCCGGGGGGGCGATACGAGCAGTACTTC.

Notes on this clonotype: A much larger clone differs from this one at a single base, so this may be a read error. This rearrangement joins TRBV12-3 or TRBV12-4 to TRBJ2-3, with TRBD2 matching 8 bases. Unmatched junction bases numbered 8, after V lost 2 bases and J lost 4 bases. The CDR3 sequence is 16 residues long. The CDR3 region has the DNA TGTGCCAGCAGTTTAAGGGGGACTAGTAGCGCAGATACGCAGTATTTT. This gives the protein CASSLRGTSSADTQYF.

The chain carries TRBV6-1 and TRBJ1-1; tentatively, D is TRBD1 (5 bases). V was trimmed by 2 bases and J by 0 bases, leaving 10 bases between them. Germline V gene lookup returns CDR1 MNHNS and CDR2 SASEGT. The CDR3 totals 15 residues. The CDR3 region has the DNA TGTGCCAGCAGTGAAAGTGGCAGGGTGAACACTGAAGCTTTCTTT. This codes for CASSESGRVNTEAFF.

This clonotype was observed a single time. V usage is TRBV12-3 or TRBV12-4 and J usage is TRBJ1-5, with TRBD1 identical over 11 bases. The trim removed 6 bases at V and 6 bases at J, leaving 7 bases unmatched. This CDR3 comprises 15 residues. The CDR3, as DNA: TGTGCCAGCAGCTCAGGACAGGGGGCAGGTCAGCCCCAGCATTTT. It encodes CASSSGQGAGQPQHF.

This clonotype was picked up many times. The J gene is TRBJ2-1, the V gene TRBV12-3 or TRBV12-4, with 7 nucleotides matching TRBD2. The CDR3 contains 14 residues. With 6 bases clipped from V and 8 bases from J, the junction kept 10 bases outside the gene matches. CDR3 loop: CASSPRLARDEQFF. DNA for the CDR3: TGTGCCAGCAGCCCCCGACTAGCTAGGGATGAGCAGTTCTTC.

This clonotype was detected many times. The V and J genes are TRBV24-1 and TRBJ2-6; D is perhaps TRBD1 or TRBD2 (6 bases each). The CDR3 sequence is 15 residues long. Germline assignment: CDR1 KGHDR and CDR2 SFDVKD. V dropped 9 bases and J dropped 0 bases, with 11 bases sitting between them. In DNA form, the CDR3 reads TGTGCCACCCACGGAGGGGGCTCTGGGGCCAACGTCCTGACTTTC. Its protein product is CATHGGGSGANVLTF.

At least ten counts were recorded for this clonotype. The V call is TRBV7-2, the J call TRBJ2-1, with TRBD1 as a possible D gene (5 bases). V was trimmed by 1 base and J by 3 bases, leaving 10 bases between them. The CDR3 runs to 15 residues. CDR1 is SGHTA and CDR2 is FQGNSA in the germline V gene. CDR3 amino acids: CASSLVKGYYNEQFF. As DNA, the CDR3 is TGTGCCAGCAGCTTAGTAAAGGGGTACTACAATGAGCAGTTCTTC.

Regarding this clonotype: A single base separates this from a much larger clone, so it may be a read error. V and J are TRBV6-1 and TRBJ1-2; tentatively, D is TRBD1 (5 bases). This CDR3 has 14 residues. Germline V CDR1 and CDR2: MNHNS, SASEGT. This CDR3 is CASRRAGNNYDYTF. In DNA form, the CDR3 reads TGTGCCAGCAGGAGAGCAGGGAATAACTATGACTACACCTTC.

Ten or more counts support this clonotype. The J gene is TRBJ2-5, the V gene TRBV28; D tentatively fits TRBD1 or TRBD2 (5 bases each). Deletions cut 2 bases from V and 1 base from J, with 8 bases between. In germline, CDR1 is MDHEN, CDR2 SYDVKM. This CDR3 has 14 residues. The DNA of the CDR3 is TGTGCCAGCAGTTTAACCGGGACCCAAGAGACCCAGTACTTC. Protein product: CASSLTGTQETQYF.

This clonotype was picked up many times. V gene TRBV7-2 combines with J gene TRBJ2-1, with 9 positions matching TRBD2. CDR1 and CDR2 (germline): SGHTA, FQGNSA. V lost 5 bases, J lost 1 base, and 6 bases stayed unmatched. The CDR3 has 16 residues. CDR3 nucleotide sequence: TGTGCCAGCAGCCGCAAACTAGCGGGTTCCTACAATGAGCAGTTCTTC. Its translation: CASSRKLAGSYNEQFF.

This clonotype was observed at least ten times. The chain combines TRBV9 with TRBJ2-1; 11 nucleotides match TRBD2. Unmatched junction bases numbered 6, after V lost 0 bases and J lost 4 bases. Germline loops: CDR1 SGDLS, CDR2 YYNGEE. The CDR3 runs 17 residues. CDR3 sequence: CASSVGVAGGHYNEQFF. Written as DNA, the CDR3 is TGTGCCAGCAGCGTAGGGGTAGCGGGGGGGCATTACAATGAGCAGTTCTTC.